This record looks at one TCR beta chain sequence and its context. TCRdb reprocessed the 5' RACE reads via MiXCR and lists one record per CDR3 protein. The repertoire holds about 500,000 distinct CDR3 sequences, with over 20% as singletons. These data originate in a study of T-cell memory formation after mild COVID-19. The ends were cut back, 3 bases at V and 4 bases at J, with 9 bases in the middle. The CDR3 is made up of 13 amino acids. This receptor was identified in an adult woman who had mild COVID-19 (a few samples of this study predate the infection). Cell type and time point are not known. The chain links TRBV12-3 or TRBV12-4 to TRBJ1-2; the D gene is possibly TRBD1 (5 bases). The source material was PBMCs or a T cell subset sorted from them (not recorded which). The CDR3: CASSFGAFYGYTF. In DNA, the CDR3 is TGTGCCAGCAGTTTCGGGGCATTCTATGGCTACACCTTC.